The next 31 T cell receptor beta chains were all read from a single sample in a study of blood T cell repertoires in COVID-19. Assay: immunoSEQ multiplex PCR; the TCRdb copy retains only in-frame clones and omits some. The sample has 200,000 or so clones; 84% are singletons. Sequencing used peripheral blood. The receptors shown here come from a woman in her twenties or thirties who had recovered from COVID-19.

This chain joins TRBV30 and TRBJ1-6; no reliable D call. This CDR3 region has 15 residues. Trimming took 0 bases from V and 12 from J, leaving 18 bases between them. The V gene's germline CDR1 is GTSNPN and CDR2 SVGIG (reference sequence). The CDR3 DNA reads TGTGCCTGGAGTGTAGCGTCCCCCGGCTCTAAACCCCTCCACTTT. Its translation: CAWSVASPGSKPLHF.

The chain is built from TRBV28 and TRBJ2-2; 7 bases are shared with TRBD2. V lost 3 bases and J lost 6; bases outside the gene matches: 7. Germline CDR1 MDHEN, CDR2 SYDVKM. This CDR3 is 15 amino acids long. CDR3 nucleotides: TGTGCCAGCAGTTTTTTCGCGGGAGCGTCCGGGGAGCTGTTTTTT. Encoded protein: CASSFFAGASGELFF.

The V gene is TRBV5-1, the J gene TRBJ2-2, with 11 nucleotides matching TRBD2. V lost 6 bases to trimming and J lost 1 base; unmatched junction nucleotides: 5. The CDR3 runs 16 residues. Per the germline V gene, CDR1 is SGHRS and CDR2 is YFSETQ. The CDR3 region has the DNA TGCGCCAGCACCGGGACTAGCGGAAAGAACACCGGGGAGCTGTTTTTT. This codes for CASTGTSGKNTGELFF.

This chain uses TRBV11-2 with TRBJ1-1; a weak D match, TRBD1 (6 bases). V lost 1 base to trimming and J lost 8 bases, with 8 bases between them. The CDR3 spans 12 residues. Germline V gene sequence: CDR1 SGHAT, CDR2 FQNNGV. Here the CDR3 DNA reads TGTGCCAGCAGCTTAGGGCAGGGGGAAGCTTTCTTT. Amino acids: CASSLGQGEAFF.

The gene calls are TRBV11-3 and TRBJ2-3, with 8 bases that match TRBD2. Per the germline V gene, CDR1 is SGHNT and CDR2 is YENEEA. Unmatched junction bases numbered 8, after V lost 1 base and J lost 5 bases. CDR3 length equals 16 residues. The DNA of the CDR3 is TGTGCCAGCAGCTTAGTTGGTGGGCTAGCGGGAGATACGCAGTATTTT. Translating gives CASSLVGGLAGDTQYF.

This clone was detected only once. V is TRBV19 and J is TRBJ2-7, with D possibly matching TRBD1 (5 bases). CDR3 size: 13 residues. CDR1 is LNHDA and CDR2 is SQIVND in the germline V gene (reference sequence). V dropped 9 bases and J dropped 4 bases, with 16 bases sitting between them. In DNA, the CDR3 is TGTGCCAGCATGACAGCTCCCGGGTACGAGCAGTACTTC. This sequence encodes CASMTAPGYEQYF.

This clone was detected only a few times. The chain has TRBV4-2 and TRBJ2-7; TRBD1 is a possible D gene (6 bases). The CDR3 is 17 amino acids. Germline V gene data show CDR1 as LGHNA and CDR2 as YNFKEQ. Deletions cut 1 base from V and 0 bases from J, with 16 bases between. CDR3 residues: CASSQGVKGDPSYEQYF. The CDR3 DNA sequence: TGTGCCAGCAGCCAAGGGGTAAAGGGGGACCCCTCCTACGAGCAGTACTTC.

Only one count was recorded for this clone. The rearrangement uses TRBV24-1 and TRBJ2-7, with 8 bases lining up with TRBD2. V trimming: 2 bases; J trimming: 5 bases; junction bases outside the gene matches: 7. The CDR3 is 15 amino acids. Germline V gene data show CDR1 as KGHDR and CDR2 as SFDVKD. CDR3 loop: CATSDSSGSIHEQYF. CDR3 sequence (DNA): TGTGCCACCAGTGATTCGAGCGGGAGCATCCACGAGCAGTACTTC.

The chain carries TRBV10-1 and TRBJ2-7; 7 nucleotides align to TRBD1. The germline gives CDR1 WNHNN, CDR2 SYGVQD (reference sequence). This CDR3 comprises 14 residues. With V trimmed by 5 bases and J by 2 bases, 6 bases remained unmatched. The CDR3 spells CASSSNRGPYEQYF. Here the CDR3 DNA reads TGCGCCAGCAGTTCAAACAGGGGACCCTACGAGCAGTACTTC.

The genes are TRBV2 and TRBJ2-1; maybe TRBD1 (5 bases). V was cut by 10 bases and J by 5 bases, with 12 bases left in between. Looked up from germline, CDR1 is SNHLY and CDR2 is FYNNEI. CDR3 length: 12 amino acids. The CDR3 DNA reads TGTGCCATGTGGACACTACACAATGAGCAGTTCTTC. It encodes CAMWTLHNEQFF.

This chain uses TRBV18 with TRBJ2-1, with 8 nucleotides matching TRBD2. In germline, CDR1 is KGHSH, CDR2 LQKENI. The CDR3 has 14 amino acids. V was clipped by 6 bases and J by 9 bases; unmatched bases: 10. The CDR3 DNA reads TGTGCCAGCTCGCTGGCCGGGACTAGAGGTGAGCAGTTCTTC. Residues: CASSLAGTRGEQFF.

This chain links TRBV27 with TRBJ2-1; TRBD1 matches at 11 bases. Germline V gives CDR1 MNHEY, CDR2 SMNVEV (reference sequence). The J segment lost 8 bases and the V segment lost 1 base, leaving 4 bases of the junction unmatched. The length of the CDR3 is 15 residues. The CDR3 sequence is CASSLLGQGGDEQFF. The CDR3 nucleotides read TGTGCCAGCAGTTTATTGGGACAGGGGGGCGATGAGCAGTTCTTC.

V gene TRBV10-3 combines with J gene TRBJ2-7, with D perhaps TRBD2 (6 bases). Between the trimmed V and J ends, which lost 6 bases and 0 bases, there was a span of 9 bases. Looked up from germline, CDR1 is ENHRY and CDR2 is SYGVKD. The CDR3 runs to 13 residues. This CDR3 reads CAIRGGISYEQYF. CDR3 nucleotide sequence: TGTGCCATCAGGGGGGGAATCTCCTACGAGCAGTACTTC.

The rearrangement joins TRBV6-4 to TRBJ2-3; TRBD1 is a possible D gene (5 bases). Looked up from germline, CDR1 is MRHNA and CDR2 is SNTAGT. V dropped 3 bases and J dropped 2 bases, with 12 bases sitting between them. The CDR3 spans 15 residues. CDR3 bases: TGTGCCAGCAGTGAGCAGGGCAGCTTCACAGATACGCAGTATTTT. Protein sequence: CASSEQGSFTDTQYF.

The rearrangement joins TRBV28 to TRBJ1-6; TRBD1 is a possible D gene (5 bases). Germline V gene sequence: CDR1 MDHEN, CDR2 SYDVKM. V dropped 4 bases and J dropped 6 bases, with 10 bases sitting between them. The CDR3 totals 14 residues. The DNA for the CDR3 is TGTGCCAGCAGTTCGTGGGGGGGTAATTCACCCCTCCACTTT. This sequence encodes CASSSWGGNSPLHF.

The chain has TRBV5-4 and TRBJ2-4; 12 positions match TRBD2. J was trimmed by 1 base and V by 2 bases; bases with no gene match: 4. Germline CDR1 SGHNT, CDR2 YYREEE (reference sequence). This CDR3 contains 17 residues. The CDR3 reads CASSFKTSGSAKNIQYF. The CDR3 DNA sequence: TGTGCCAGCAGCTTCAAGACTAGCGGGAGTGCCAAAAACATTCAGTACTTC.

This clone appeared a single time. Relative to the germline gene, one junction end is altered; a read error may explain this. V usage is TRBV28 and J usage is TRBJ1-1, with no clear D. The CDR3 has 12 amino acids. Germline lookup yields CDR1 MDHEN and CDR2 SYDVKM. The CDR3 region is CASSFEECETFF. The CDR3 DNA is TGTGCCAGCAGTTTTGAGGAGTGTGAAACTTTCTTT. The variable domain in full, with the rest retrieved from reference TRBV28 and TRBJ1-1, is DVKVTQSSRYLVKRTGEKVFLECVQDMDHENMFWYRQDPGLGLRLIYFSYDVKMKEKGDIPEGYSVSREKKERFSLILESASTNQTSMYLCASSFEECETFFGQGTRLTVV.

In its sample, this clone was seen a few times. This rearrangement joins TRBV7-9 to TRBJ2-2; D is perhaps TRBD1 (6 bases). With 2 bases removed from V and 1 base from J, the gap between germline ends came to 11 bases. Looked up from germline, CDR1 is SEHNR and CDR2 is FQNEAQ (reference sequence). This CDR3 has 16 amino acids. The CDR3 here is CASSLTYRENTGELFF. The CDR3 coding sequence is TGTGCCAGCAGCTTAACCTACAGGGAGAACACCGGGGAGCTGTTTTTT. The complete variable domain, with remaining parts taken from reference TRBV7-9 and TRBJ2-2, reads DTGVSQNPRHKITKRGQNVTFRCDPISEHNRLYWYRQTLGQGPEFLTYFQNEAQLEKSRLLSDRFSAERPKGSFSTLEIQRTEQGDSAMYLCASSLTYRENTGELFFGEGSRLTVL.

The V and J genes are TRBV30 and TRBJ2-5; 9 bases align to TRBD2. Germline loops: CDR1 GTSNPN, CDR2 SVGIG (reference sequence). The CDR3 covers 17 residues. V shed 3 bases and J 0 bases; nucleotides not matched to a gene: 11. The CDR3 DNA reads TGTGCCTGGAGCGTGGGGGTAACTAGCGGGTACCAAGAGACCCAGTACTTC. Translating it yields CAWSVGVTSGYQETQYF.

This chain uses TRBV5-1 with TRBJ1-2; possibly TRBD1 for D (5 bases). The CDR3 totals 17 residues. Between the trimmed V and J ends, which lost 1 base and 2 bases, there was a span of 18 bases. Germline values: CDR1 SGHRS, CDR2 YFSETQ. CDR3 sequence reads: CASSLRQGITINYGYTF. The CDR3 DNA reads TGCGCCAGCAGCTTGCGGCAGGGAATAACAATAAACTATGGCTACACCTTC.

The chain combines TRBV6-4 with TRBJ2-2, with a weak D call TRBD2 (6 bases). The germline gives CDR1 MRHNA, CDR2 SNTAGT. Trimming pared 6 bases from V and 8 bases from J, leaving 10 bases between. The CDR3 totals 12 residues. The CDR3 sequence: CASSLGGGELFF. The CDR3 coding sequence is TGTGCCAGCAGCCTCGGGGGAGGGGAGCTGTTTTTT.

The chain joins TRBV3-1 (or the pseudogene TRBV3-2) to TRBJ2-2; 15 bases line up with TRBD2. The CDR3 runs to 20 residues. V trimming: 2 bases; J trimming: 5 bases; junction bases outside the gene matches: 12. CDR1 is LGHDT, CDR2 YNNKEL, per germline (reference sequence). The CDR3 nucleotides read TGTGCCAGCAGCCAAACCGGGACTAGCGGGAGGATTTTCGGAACCGGGGAGCTGTTTTTT. Its translation is CASSQTGTSGRIFGTGELFF.

The chain recombines TRBV28 with TRBJ1-1, with D unresolved. This CDR3 contains 15 residues. Germline V gene data show CDR1 as MDHEN and CDR2 as SYDVKM. Trimming stripped 4 bases from V and 1 base from J, with 13 bases between. The CDR3 region is CASSSGGSENTEAFF. The CDR3 DNA reads TGTGCCAGCAGTTCCGGAGGATCGGAGAACACTGAAGCTTTCTTT.

V is TRBV5-1 and J is TRBJ2-5, with D possibly matching TRBD1 (5 bases). Trimming shortened V by 5 bases and J by 4 bases, and 12 bases separated the two germline ends. This CDR3 contains 13 residues. CDR1 is SGHRS, CDR2 YFSETQ, per germline. The CDR3 sequence is CASRPLRGETQYF. In DNA, the CDR3 is TGCGCCAGCAGACCCCTTAGGGGAGAGACCCAGTACTTC.

This chain links TRBV2 with TRBJ2-5; 8 nucleotides agree with TRBD2. The CDR3 sequence is 16 residues long. The germline V gene encodes CDR1 SNHLY and CDR2 FYNNEI. Trimming took 5 bases from V and 4 from J; bases not matched to a gene: 12. The CDR3 spells CASSLGLAGRGETQYF. The CDR3 DNA sequence: TGTGCCAGCAGTCTTGGACTAGCCGGGAGGGGAGAGACCCAGTACTTC.

The sample holds one count of this clone. The chain employs TRBV11-1 and TRBJ2-3; 9 bases line up with TRBD1. The CDR3 is 15 residues long. In germline, CDR1 is SGHAT, CDR2 FQDESV (reference sequence). Trimming cost V 8 bases and J 3 bases; bases outside gene matches: 9. CDR3 DNA sequence: TGTGCCAGCTTAGACCCGGGACAGGGAACAGATACGCAGTATTTT. It encodes CASLDPGQGTDTQYF.

The chain carries TRBV24-1 and TRBJ1-2; 12 bases are a match to TRBD1. The CDR3 contains 16 residues. Germline V gene lookup returns CDR1 KGHDR and CDR2 SFDVKD. J gave up 8 bases and V 4 bases, and 10 bases lay outside the gene matches. CDR3 bases: TGTGCCACCAGTGACCCCGGGACAGGGGGCGCTTGGGGCTACACCTTC. It is translated as CATSDPGTGGAWGYTF.

The rearrangement uses TRBV3-1 (or the pseudogene TRBV3-2) and TRBJ2-7; weak D call: TRBD2 (5 bases). The CDR3 is 15 residues long. Trimming took 0 bases from V and 1 from J, leaving 10 bases between them. Germline CDR1 is LGHDT and CDR2 is YNNKEL (reference sequence). The CDR3 DNA reads as TGTGCCAGCAGCCAAGAAGGCGGGCCTTCCTACGAGCAGTACTTC. Amino acid sequence: CASSQEGGPSYEQYF.

The chain links TRBV18 to TRBJ2-7; TRBD2 aligns across 7 bases. V was pared by 0 bases and J by 2 bases, with 4 bases of the junction left unmatched. Germline assignment: CDR1 KGHSH and CDR2 LQKENI. The CDR3 sequence is 15 residues long. In DNA, the CDR3 is TGTGCCAGCTCACCACCGGGGGGGTATGCCTACGAGCAGTACTTC. Protein product: CASSPPGGYAYEQYF.

This chain joins TRBV13 and TRBJ1-4; perhaps TRBD1 as D (5 bases). Germline CDR1 and CDR2: PRHDT and FYEKMQ (reference sequence). V lost 3 bases and J 0 bases, leaving 14 bases between the germline ends. The CDR3 spans 17 residues. CDR3 protein: CASSFRGGSPTNEKLFF. The CDR3 bases are TGTGCCAGCAGCTTTAGGGGCGGCTCCCCAACTAATGAAAAACTGTTTTTT. Drawing the rest from reference TRBV13 and TRBJ1-4, the complete variable domain is AAGVIQSPRHLIKEKRETATLKCYPIPRHDTVYWYQQGPGQDPQFLISFYEKMQSDKGSIPDRFSAQQFSDYHSELNMSSLELGDSALYFCASSFRGGSPTNEKLFFGSGTQLSVL.

The V and J genes are TRBV6-4 and TRBJ2-1; 8 nucleotides match TRBD2. Germline values: CDR1 MRHNA, CDR2 SNTAGT. V shed 6 bases and J 5 bases; nucleotides not matched to a gene: 15. CDR3 length equals 17 residues. CDR3 DNA: TGTGCCAGCAGGAGGACCGGGACTAGTAAAACTGACAATGAGCAGTTCTTC. Translated, it gives CASRRTGTSKTDNEQFF.